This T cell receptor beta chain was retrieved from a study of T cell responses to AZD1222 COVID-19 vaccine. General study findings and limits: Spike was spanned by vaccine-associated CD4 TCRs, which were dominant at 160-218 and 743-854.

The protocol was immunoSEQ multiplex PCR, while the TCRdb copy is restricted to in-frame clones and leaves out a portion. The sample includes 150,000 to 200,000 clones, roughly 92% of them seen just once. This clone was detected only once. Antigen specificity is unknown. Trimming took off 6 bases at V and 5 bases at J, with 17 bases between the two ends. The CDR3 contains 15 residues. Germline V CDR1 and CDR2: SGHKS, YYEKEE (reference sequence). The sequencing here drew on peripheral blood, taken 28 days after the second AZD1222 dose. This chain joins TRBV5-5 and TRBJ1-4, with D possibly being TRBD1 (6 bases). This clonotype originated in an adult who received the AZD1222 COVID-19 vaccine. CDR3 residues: CASTANGQNNEKLFF. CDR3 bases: TGTGCCAGCACCGCTAACGGACAGAACAATGAAAAACTGTTTTTT.